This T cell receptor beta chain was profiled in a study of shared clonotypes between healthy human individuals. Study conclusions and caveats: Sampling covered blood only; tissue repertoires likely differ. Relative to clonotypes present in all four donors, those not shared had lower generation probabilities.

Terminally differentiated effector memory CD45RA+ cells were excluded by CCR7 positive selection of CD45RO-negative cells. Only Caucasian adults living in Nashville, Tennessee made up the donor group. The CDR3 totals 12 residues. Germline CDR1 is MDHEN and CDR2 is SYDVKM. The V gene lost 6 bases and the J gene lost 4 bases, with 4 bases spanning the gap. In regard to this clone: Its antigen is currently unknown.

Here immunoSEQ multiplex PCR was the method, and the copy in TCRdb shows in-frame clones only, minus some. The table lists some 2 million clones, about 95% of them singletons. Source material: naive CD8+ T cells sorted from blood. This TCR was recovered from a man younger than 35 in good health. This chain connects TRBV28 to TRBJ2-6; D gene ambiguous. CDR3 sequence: CASRTGANVLTF. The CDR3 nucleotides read TGTGCCAGCAGGACAGGGGCCAACGTCCTGACTTTC.